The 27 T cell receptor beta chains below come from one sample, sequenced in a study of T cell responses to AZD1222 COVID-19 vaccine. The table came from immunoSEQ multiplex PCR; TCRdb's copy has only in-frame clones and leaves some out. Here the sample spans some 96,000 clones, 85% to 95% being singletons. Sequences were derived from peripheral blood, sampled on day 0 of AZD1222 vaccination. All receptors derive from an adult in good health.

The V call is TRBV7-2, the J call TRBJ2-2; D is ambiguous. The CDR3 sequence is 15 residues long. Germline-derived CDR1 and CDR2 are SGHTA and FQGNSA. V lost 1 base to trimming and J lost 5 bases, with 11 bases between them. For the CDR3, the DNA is TGTGCCAGCAGCTTAGGATTTGCCGAGACCGGGGAGCTGTTTTTT. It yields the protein CASSLGFAETGELFF.

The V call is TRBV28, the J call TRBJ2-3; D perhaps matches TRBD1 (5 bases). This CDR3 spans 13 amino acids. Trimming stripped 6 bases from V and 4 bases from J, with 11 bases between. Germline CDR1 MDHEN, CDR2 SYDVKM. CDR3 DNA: TGTGCCAGCAGGCTCCGACAGCCAGATACGCAGTATTTT. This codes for CASRLRQPDTQYF.

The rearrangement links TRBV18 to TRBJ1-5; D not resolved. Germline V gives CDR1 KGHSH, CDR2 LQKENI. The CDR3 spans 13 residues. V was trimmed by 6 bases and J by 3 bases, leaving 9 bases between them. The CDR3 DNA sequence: TGTGCCAGCTCCCTGGACCTCAATCAGCCCCAGCATTTT. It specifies CASSLDLNQPQHF.

The CDR3 loop is CASSSVLGSVAKNIQYF. CDR3 nucleotides: TGTGCCAGCAGCTCTGTCCTAGGCAGCGTAGCCAAAAACATTCAGTACTTC. This chain joins TRBV11-2 and TRBJ2-4; D uncertain. The germline V and J ends were trimmed by 4 bases and 0 bases, with 16 bases remaining between them. The CDR3 has 17 amino acids. The germline V gene has CDR1 SGHAT and CDR2 FQNNGV.

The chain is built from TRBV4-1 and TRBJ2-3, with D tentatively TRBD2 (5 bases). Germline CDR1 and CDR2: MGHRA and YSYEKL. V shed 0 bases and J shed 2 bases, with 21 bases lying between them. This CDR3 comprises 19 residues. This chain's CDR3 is CASSQDPPPEGGLTDTQYF. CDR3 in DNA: TGCGCCAGCAGCCAAGACCCACCACCCGAGGGCGGCCTCACAGATACGCAGTATTTT.

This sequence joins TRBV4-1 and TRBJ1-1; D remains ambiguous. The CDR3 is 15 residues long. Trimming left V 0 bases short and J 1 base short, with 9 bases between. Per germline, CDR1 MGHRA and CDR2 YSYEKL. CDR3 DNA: TGCGCCAGCAGCCAAGATTACCTAGAGAACACTGAAGCTTTCTTT. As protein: CASSQDYLENTEAFF.

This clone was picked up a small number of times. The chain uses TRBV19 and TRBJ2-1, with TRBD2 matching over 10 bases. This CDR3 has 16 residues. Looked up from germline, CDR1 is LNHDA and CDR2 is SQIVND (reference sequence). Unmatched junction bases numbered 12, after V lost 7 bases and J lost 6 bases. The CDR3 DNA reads TGTGCCAGTACTACTAATGAGCGGGAGGGTGGCAATGAGCAGTTCTTC. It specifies CASTTNEREGGNEQFF.

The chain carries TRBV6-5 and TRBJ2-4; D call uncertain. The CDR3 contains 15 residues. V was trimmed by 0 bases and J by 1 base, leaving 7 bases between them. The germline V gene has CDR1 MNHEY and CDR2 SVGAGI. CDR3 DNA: TGTGCCAGCAGTTACTCCGGCCTGGCCAAAAACATTCAGTACTTC. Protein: CASSYSGLAKNIQYF.

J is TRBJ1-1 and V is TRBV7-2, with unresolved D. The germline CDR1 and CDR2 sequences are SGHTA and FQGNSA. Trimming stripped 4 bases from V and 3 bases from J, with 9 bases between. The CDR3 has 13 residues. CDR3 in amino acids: CASSSQDDTEAFF. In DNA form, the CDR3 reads TGTGCCAGCAGCTCTCAGGACGACACTGAAGCTTTCTTT.

In DNA form, the CDR3 reads TGTGCCAGCAGTCTCGATTTAGCTAACTATGGCTACACCTTC. It translates to CASSLDLANYGYTF. The chain couples TRBV6-5 to TRBJ1-2; D not resolved. The V gene's germline CDR1 is MNHEY and CDR2 SVGAGI. The CDR3 spans 14 residues. Trimming pared 5 bases from V and 0 bases from J, leaving 10 bases between.

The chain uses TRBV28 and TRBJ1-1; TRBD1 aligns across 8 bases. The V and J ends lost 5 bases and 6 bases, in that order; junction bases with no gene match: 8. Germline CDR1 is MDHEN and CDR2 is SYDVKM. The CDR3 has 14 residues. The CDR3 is CASSPGQGIPEAFF. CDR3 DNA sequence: TGTGCCAGCAGTCCCGGACAGGGCATCCCTGAAGCTTTCTTT.

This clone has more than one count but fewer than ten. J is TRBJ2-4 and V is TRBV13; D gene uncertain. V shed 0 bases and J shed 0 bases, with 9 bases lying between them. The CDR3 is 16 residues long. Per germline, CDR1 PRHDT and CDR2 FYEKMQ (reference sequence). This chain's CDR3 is CASSLGQQRAKNIQYF. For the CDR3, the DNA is TGTGCCAGCAGCTTAGGGCAGCAAAGAGCCAAAAACATTCAGTACTTC.

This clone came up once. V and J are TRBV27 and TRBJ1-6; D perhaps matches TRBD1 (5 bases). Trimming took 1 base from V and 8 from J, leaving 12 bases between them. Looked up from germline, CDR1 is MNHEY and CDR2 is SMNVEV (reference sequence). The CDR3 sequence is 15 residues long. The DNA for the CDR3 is TGTGCCAGCAGTTTATGGGGCAGAACATATTCACCCCTCCACTTT. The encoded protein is CASSLWGRTYSPLHF.

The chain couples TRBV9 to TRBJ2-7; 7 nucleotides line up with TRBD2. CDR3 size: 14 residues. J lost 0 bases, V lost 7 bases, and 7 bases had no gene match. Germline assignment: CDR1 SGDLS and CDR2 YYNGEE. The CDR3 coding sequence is TGTGCCAGCTCTCCAGGCGGGAGCTCCTACGAGCAGTACTTC. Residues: CASSPGGSSYEQYF.

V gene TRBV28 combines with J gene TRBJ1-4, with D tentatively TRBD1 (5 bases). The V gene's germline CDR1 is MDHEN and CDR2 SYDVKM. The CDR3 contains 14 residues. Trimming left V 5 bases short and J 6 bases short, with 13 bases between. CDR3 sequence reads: CASSLPGHDEKLFF. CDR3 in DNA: TGTGCCAGCAGTCTACCCGGACATGATGAAAAACTGTTTTTT.

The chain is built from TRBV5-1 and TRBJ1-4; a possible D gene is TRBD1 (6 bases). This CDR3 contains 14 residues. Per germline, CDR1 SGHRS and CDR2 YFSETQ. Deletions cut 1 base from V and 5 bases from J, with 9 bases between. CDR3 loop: CASSLTTGNEKLFF. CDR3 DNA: TGCGCCAGCAGCTTGACGACAGGAAATGAAAAACTGTTTTTT.

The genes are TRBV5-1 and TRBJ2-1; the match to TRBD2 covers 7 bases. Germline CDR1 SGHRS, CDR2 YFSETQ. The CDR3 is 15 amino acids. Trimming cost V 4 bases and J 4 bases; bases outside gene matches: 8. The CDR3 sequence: CASSPTSENYNEQFF. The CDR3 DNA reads TGCGCCAGCAGCCCCACTAGCGAGAATTACAATGAGCAGTTCTTC.

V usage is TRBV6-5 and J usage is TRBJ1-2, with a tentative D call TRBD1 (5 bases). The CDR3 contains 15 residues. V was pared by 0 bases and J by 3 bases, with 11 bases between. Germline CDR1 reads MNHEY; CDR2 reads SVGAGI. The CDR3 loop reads CASSYSAGIHYGYTF. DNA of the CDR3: TGTGCCAGCAGTTACTCCGCAGGGATCCACTATGGCTACACCTTC.

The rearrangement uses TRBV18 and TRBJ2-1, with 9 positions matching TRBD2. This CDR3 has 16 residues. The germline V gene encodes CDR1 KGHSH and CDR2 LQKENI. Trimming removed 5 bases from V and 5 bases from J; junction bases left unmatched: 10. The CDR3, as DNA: TGTGCCAGCTCAGACGGGATCCTAGCGGGACACAATGAGCAGTTCTTC. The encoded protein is CASSDGILAGHNEQFF.

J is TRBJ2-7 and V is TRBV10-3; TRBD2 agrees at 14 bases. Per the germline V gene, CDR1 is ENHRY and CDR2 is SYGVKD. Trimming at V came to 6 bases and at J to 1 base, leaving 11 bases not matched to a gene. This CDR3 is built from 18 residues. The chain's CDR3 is CAISHGGTSGRSSYEQYF. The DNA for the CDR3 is TGTGCCATCAGCCACGGCGGGACTAGCGGGAGAAGTTCCTACGAGCAGTACTTC.

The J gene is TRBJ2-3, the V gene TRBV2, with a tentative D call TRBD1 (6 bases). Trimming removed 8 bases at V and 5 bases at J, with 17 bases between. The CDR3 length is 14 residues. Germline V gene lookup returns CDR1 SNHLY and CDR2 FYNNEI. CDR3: CASGQQATGDTQYF. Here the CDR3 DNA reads TGTGCCAGCGGGCAACAGGCGACAGGAGATACGCAGTATTTT.

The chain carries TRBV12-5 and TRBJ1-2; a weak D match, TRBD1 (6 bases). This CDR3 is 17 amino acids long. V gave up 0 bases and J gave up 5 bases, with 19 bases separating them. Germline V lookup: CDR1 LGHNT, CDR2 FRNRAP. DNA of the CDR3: TGTGCTAGTGGTTTGGTAGCAGGGGAATCGGTAGGATATGGCTACACCTTC. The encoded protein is CASGLVAGESVGYGYTF.

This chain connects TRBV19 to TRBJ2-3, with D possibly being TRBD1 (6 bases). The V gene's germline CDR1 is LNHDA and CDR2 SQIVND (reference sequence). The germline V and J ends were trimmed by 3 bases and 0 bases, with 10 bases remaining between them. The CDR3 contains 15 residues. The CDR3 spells CASSIDRWSTDTQYF. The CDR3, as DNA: TGTGCCAGTAGTATTGACAGGTGGAGCACAGATACGCAGTATTTT.

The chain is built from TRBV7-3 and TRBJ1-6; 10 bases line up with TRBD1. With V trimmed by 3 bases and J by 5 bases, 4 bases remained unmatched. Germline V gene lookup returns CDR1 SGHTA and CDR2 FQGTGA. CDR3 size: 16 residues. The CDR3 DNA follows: TGTGCCAGCAGCTTGGCGGGACAGGGGAATAATTCACCCCTCCACTTT. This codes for CASSLAGQGNNSPLHF.

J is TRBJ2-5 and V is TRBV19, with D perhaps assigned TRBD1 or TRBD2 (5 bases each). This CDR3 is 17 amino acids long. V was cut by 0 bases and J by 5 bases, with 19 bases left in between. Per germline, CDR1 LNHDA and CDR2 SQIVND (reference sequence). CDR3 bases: TGTGCCAGTAGTATAGAAGGGACGGCCTTCAACGGGGAGACCCAGTACTTC. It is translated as CASSIEGTAFNGETQYF.

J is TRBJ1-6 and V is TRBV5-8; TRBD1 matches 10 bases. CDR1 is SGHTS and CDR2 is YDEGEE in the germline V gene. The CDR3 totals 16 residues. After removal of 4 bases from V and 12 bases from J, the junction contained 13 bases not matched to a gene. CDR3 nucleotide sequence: TGTGCCAGCAGCCCTGTGGGACAGGGGATTTTTGAACCCCTCCACTTT. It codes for CASSPVGQGIFEPLHF. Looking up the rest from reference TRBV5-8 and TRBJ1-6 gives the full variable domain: EAGVTQSPTHLIKTRGQQATLRCSPISGHTSVYWYQQALGLGLQFLLWYDEGEERNRGNFPPRFSGRQFPNYSSELNVNALELEDSALYLCASSPVGQGIFEPLHFGNGTRLTVT.

The CDR3 DNA is TGTGCCAGCAGGTCGGGCTACAATGAGCAGTTCTTC. Residues: CASRSGYNEQFF. The rearrangement joins TRBV27 to TRBJ2-1; D uncertain. The V end was cut by 6 bases, the J end by 3 bases, with 6 bases between. The CDR3 loop spans 12 amino acids. The germline V gene has CDR1 MNHEY and CDR2 SMNVEV (reference sequence).